The 3 T cell receptor beta chains below come from one sample, sequenced in a study of CD8+CD57+ T cells in acquired aplastic anemia. Genomic DNA served as template for TCR beta VDJ and CDR3 profiling. One entry per CDR3 protein results from TCRdb running MiXCR on the reads. Of around 400,000 distinct CDR3 sequences listed, just under 70% are singletons. Source material: sorted CD4+, CD8+, or CD8+CD57+ T cells (not recorded which) from PBMCs. The source of these receptors is a human donor in good health, serving as a control.

This chain uses TRBV4-1 with TRBJ1-6; D is uncertain. Germline V gene lookup returns CDR1 MGHRA and CDR2 YSYEKL. Between the trimmed V and J ends, which lost 7 bases and 9 bases, there was a span of 16 bases. This CDR3 comprises 14 residues. CDR3 sequence reads: CASTLAKIVSPLHF. The CDR3 DNA reads as TGCGCCAGCACCTTAGCCAAAATAGTTTCACCCCTCCACTTT.

As to this clonotype: One end of the junction fails to match germline, which may point to a read error. This chain joins TRBV7-2 and TRBJ2-2; TRBD2 matches at 7 bases. CDR1 and CDR2 from the germline V gene are SGHTA and FQGNSA. The CDR3 runs to 16 residues. This CDR3 reads CASSAAGPGNTGELFF. The CDR3 nucleotides read TGCGCCAGCAGCGCAGCGGGACCAGGGAACACCGGAGAGCTGTTTTTT.

This clonotype appeared many times. CDR3 sequence: CASSQLTLRDNEKLFF. The CDR3 DNA sequence: TGCGCCAGCAGCCAACTCACCCTCAGGGACAATGAAAAACTGTTTTTT. V usage is TRBV4-1 and J usage is TRBJ1-4; possible D gene TRBD1, 5 bases. V was pared by 2 bases and J by 5 bases, with 15 bases between. The CDR3 covers 16 residues. Germline V CDR1 and CDR2: MGHRA, YSYEKL.